One and the same sample provided the 14 T cell receptor beta chains below, sequenced in a study of T cell responses to AZD1222 COVID-19 vaccine. Measured with immunoSEQ multiplex PCR; TCRdb has only the in-frame clones, and not every one. The table shows about 180,000 clones, with approximately 90% occurring only once. The material sequenced was peripheral blood, taken 28 days after the second dose of the MenACWY control vaccine. The receptors here all came from an adult who received the MenACWY meningococcal vaccine as a control.

The rearrangement links TRBV7-2 to TRBJ1-1; D unresolved. This CDR3 is built from 12 residues. CDR1 is SGHTA, CDR2 FQGNSA, per germline. The germline V and J ends were trimmed by 1 base and 11 bases, with 11 bases remaining between them. The CDR3 region is CASSLGRSEAFF. Here the CDR3 DNA reads TGTGCCAGCAGCTTAGGACGCTCCGAGGCTTTCTTT.

This clone was observed a handful of times. The rearrangement links TRBV9 to TRBJ1-1; tentative D call: TRBD1 (6 bases). This CDR3 is 16 amino acids long. Germline lookup yields CDR1 SGDLS and CDR2 YYNGEE. The V end lost 3 bases, the J end lost 4 bases, and 19 bases lay between the germline ends. The CDR3 DNA sequence: TGTGCCAGCAGCGCAGGATTCGGGGGCAGGGTCACTGAAGCTTTCTTT. It specifies CASSAGFGGRVTEAFF.

The rearrangement joins TRBV5-1 to TRBJ2-5, with unresolved D. The ends were cut back, 4 bases at V and 5 bases at J, with 15 bases in the middle. This CDR3 comprises 14 residues. Germline CDR1 and CDR2: SGHRS and YFSETQ. The CDR3 loop is CASSRSDPIETQYF. CDR3 DNA sequence: TGCGCCAGCAGCCGGTCGGACCCTATCGAGACCCAGTACTTC.

This clone was detected only once. V usage is TRBV7-8 and J usage is TRBJ2-1; TRBD2 agrees at 9 bases. Germline-derived CDR1 and CDR2 are SGHVS and FQNEAQ. The V segment lost 5 bases and the J segment 4 bases; nucleotides outside the gene matches: 9. The CDR3 contains 16 residues. The DNA for the CDR3 is TGTGCCAGCAGCCCCCCAGGACTAGCGCCATACAATGAGCAGTTCTTC. Translating it yields CASSPPGLAPYNEQFF. Full variable domain (rest looked up from reference TRBV7-8 and TRBJ2-1): GAGVSQSPRYKVAKRGQDVALRCDPISGHVSLFWYQQALGQGPEFLTYFQNEAQLDKSGLPSDRFFAERPEGSVSTLKIQRTQQEDSAVYLCASSPPGLAPYNEQFFGPGTRLTVL.

This clone turned up a few times. The chain employs TRBV14 and TRBJ2-3, with no clear D. The CDR3 spans 13 residues. Germline assignment: CDR1 SGHDN and CDR2 FVKESK. Trimming took 7 bases from V and 2 from J, leaving 10 bases between them. The CDR3 DNA follows: TGTGCCAGCAATCGGCAGTACACAGATACGCAGTATTTT. It translates to CASNRQYTDTQYF.

The rearrangement joins TRBV5-4 to TRBJ2-2; possible D gene TRBD1, 6 bases. Germline V gene lookup returns CDR1 SGHNT and CDR2 YYREEE (reference sequence). The CDR3 loop spans 17 amino acids. Trimming left V 0 bases short and J 7 bases short, with 19 bases between. CDR3: CASSLGGRPNSGGELFF. CDR3 sequence (DNA): TGTGCCAGCAGCTTGGGGGGGCGCCCAAACAGTGGCGGGGAGCTGTTTTTT.

The chain links TRBV2 to TRBJ1-1; D is unclear. Germline CDR1 is SNHLY and CDR2 is FYNNEI. The CDR3 runs 15 residues. Trimming took off 3 bases at V and 1 base at J, with 12 bases between the two ends. For the CDR3, the DNA is TGTGCCAGCAGTGAGGTCGAAGGAAGGAACACTGAAGCTTTCTTT. This translates into CASSEVEGRNTEAFF. The full variable domain, in which reference TRBV2 and TRBJ1-1 provide the parts outside the CDR3, is EPEVTQTPSHQVTQMGQEVILRCVPISNHLYFYWYRQILGQKVEFLVSFYNNEISEKSEIFDDQFSVERPDGSNFTLKIRSTKLEDSAMYFCASSEVEGRNTEAFFGQGTRLTVV.

The rearrangement uses TRBV3-1 (or the pseudogene TRBV3-2) and TRBJ2-3, with 8 bases lining up with TRBD2. V shed 4 bases, J shed 4 bases, and the junction held 4 bases outside the gene matches. This CDR3 is 14 amino acids long. From germline, CDR1 is LGHDT and CDR2 YNNKEL (reference sequence). The CDR3 DNA reads TGTGCCAGCAGCCGAGGACTAGCTCCAGATACGCAGTATTTT. It is translated as CASSRGLAPDTQYF.

A single count supports this clone. The chain has TRBV27 and TRBJ2-5, with 10 nucleotides matching TRBD2. Germline CDR1 and CDR2: MNHEY and SMNVEV (reference sequence). Trimming took 2 bases from V and 5 from J; bases not matched to a gene: 14. The CDR3 extends over 18 amino acids. The CDR3 spells CASSLPPLPSGRRETQYF. The DNA of the CDR3 is TGTGCCAGCAGTTTACCACCCCTACCTAGCGGGAGAAGGGAGACCCAGTACTTC.

The chain links TRBV11-1 to TRBJ1-3; possible D gene TRBD1, 5 bases. The CDR3 totals 16 residues. CDR1 is SGHAT, CDR2 FQDESV, per germline (reference sequence). The ends were cut back, 2 bases at V and 0 bases at J, with 11 bases in the middle. CDR3 loop: CASSLKGRTSGNTIYF. The DNA for the CDR3 is TGTGCCAGCAGCTTAAAGGGACGGACCTCTGGAAACACCATATATTTT.

V and J are TRBV10-3 and TRBJ1-1, with 7 bases aligning to TRBD1. This CDR3 contains 13 residues. The J segment lost 6 bases and the V segment lost 4 bases, leaving 5 bases of the junction unmatched. Germline V gene lookup returns CDR1 ENHRY and CDR2 SYGVKD. The CDR3 reads CAISVGQGAEAFF. In DNA form, the CDR3 reads TGTGCCATCAGTGTGGGGCAGGGGGCTGAAGCTTTCTTT.

This clone occurred once. CDR3 in amino acids: CASSLVTAANYGYTF. The CDR3 coding sequence is TGTGCCAGCAGTTTAGTTACGGCCGCTAACTATGGCTACACCTTC. V gene TRBV28 combines with J gene TRBJ1-2; no clear D gene. V was clipped by 2 bases and J by 0 bases, with 10 bases between them. Per germline, CDR1 MDHEN and CDR2 SYDVKM. The CDR3 has 15 amino acids.

J is TRBJ2-3 and V is TRBV19, with D unresolved. This CDR3 is 14 amino acids long. V lost 7 bases and J lost 5, with 16 bases in between. CDR1 LNHDA and CDR2 SQIVND come from the germline V gene (reference sequence). CDR3 sequence (DNA): TGTGCCAGTAATTGGGGTTTCCACGGAGATACGCAGTATTTT. It is translated as CASNWGFHGDTQYF.

The chain carries TRBV20-1 and TRBJ2-1; D unresolved. CDR3 size: 8 residues. Germline V lookup: CDR1 DFQATT, CDR2 SNEGSKA (reference sequence). In DNA, the CDR3 is TGCAGGTCCAATGAGCAGTTCTTC. Protein: CRSNEQFF.